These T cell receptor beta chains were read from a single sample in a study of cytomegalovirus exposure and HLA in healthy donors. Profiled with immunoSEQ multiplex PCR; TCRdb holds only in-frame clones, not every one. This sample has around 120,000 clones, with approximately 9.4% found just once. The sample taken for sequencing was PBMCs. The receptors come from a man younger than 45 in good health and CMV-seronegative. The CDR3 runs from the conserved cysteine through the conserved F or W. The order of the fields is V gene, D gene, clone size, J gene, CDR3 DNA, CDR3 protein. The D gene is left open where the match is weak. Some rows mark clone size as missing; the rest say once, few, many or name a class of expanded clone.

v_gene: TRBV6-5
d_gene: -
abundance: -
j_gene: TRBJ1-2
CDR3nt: TGTGCCAGTGCTGAGGGATCGGGTGGCTACACCTTC
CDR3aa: CASAEGSGGYTF

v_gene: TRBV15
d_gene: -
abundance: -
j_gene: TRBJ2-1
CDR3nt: TGTGCCACCAGCAGAGACGATGAGCAGTTCTTC
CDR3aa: CATSRDDEQFF

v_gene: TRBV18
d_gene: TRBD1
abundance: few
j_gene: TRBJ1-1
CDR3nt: TGTGCCAGCTCACCGCGGACAGGGAACACTGAAGCTTTCTTT
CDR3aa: CASSPRTGNTEAFF

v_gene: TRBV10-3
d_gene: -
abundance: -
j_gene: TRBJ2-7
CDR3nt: TGTGCCATCAGAGTCCGGGACACGGCCTACGAGCAGTACTTC
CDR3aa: CAIRVRDTAYEQYF

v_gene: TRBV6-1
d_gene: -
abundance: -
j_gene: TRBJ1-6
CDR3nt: TGTGCCAGCAGTGAAAGACAGAGCTCCTATAATTCACCCCTCCACTTT
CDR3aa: CASSERQSSYNSPLHF

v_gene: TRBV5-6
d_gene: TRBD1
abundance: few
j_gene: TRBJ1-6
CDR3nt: TGTGCCAGCAGCACCGCCCGGGACAGGGGAGAGGGTTCACCCCTCCACTTT
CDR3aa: CASSTARDRGEGSPLHF

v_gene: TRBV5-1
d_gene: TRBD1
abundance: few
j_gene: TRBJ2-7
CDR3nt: TGCGCCAGCAGCTTACAGGGGCCCTACGAGCAGTACTTC
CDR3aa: CASSLQGPYEQYF

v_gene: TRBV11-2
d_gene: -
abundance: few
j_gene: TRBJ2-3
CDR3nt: TGTGCCAGCAGCTTGTCTAGCGATCCTAGCACAGATACGCAGTATTTT
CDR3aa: CASSLSSDPSTDTQYF

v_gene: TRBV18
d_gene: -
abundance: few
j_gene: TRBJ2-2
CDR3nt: TGTGCCAGCTCACCACCGCTTCTGGCGGGCGGGGAGCTGTTTTTT
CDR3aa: CASSPPLLAGGELFF

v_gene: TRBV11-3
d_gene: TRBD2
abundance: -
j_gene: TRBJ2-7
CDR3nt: TGTGCCAGCAGCTTACAACTAGCGGGACCCTACGAGCAGTACTTC
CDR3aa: CASSLQLAGPYEQYF

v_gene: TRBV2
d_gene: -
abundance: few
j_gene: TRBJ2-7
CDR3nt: TGTGCCAGCAGCGCCTACTACGAGCAGTACTTC
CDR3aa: CASSAYYEQYF

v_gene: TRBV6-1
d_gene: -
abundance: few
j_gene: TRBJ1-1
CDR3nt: TGTGCCACCCGAGGTGCTGAAGCTTTCTTT
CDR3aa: CATRGAEAFF

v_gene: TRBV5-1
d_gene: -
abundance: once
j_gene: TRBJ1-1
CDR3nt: TGCGCCAGCAGCGATTTCCGCAGGGGAAGCCTCATGAACACTGAAGCTTTCTTT
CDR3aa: CASSDFRRGSLMNTEAFF

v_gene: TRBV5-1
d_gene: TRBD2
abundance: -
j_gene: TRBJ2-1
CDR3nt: TGCGCCAGCAGCTGGGGACTAGCGGGAGCCTTACCCTACAATGAGCAGTTCTTC
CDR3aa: CASSWGLAGALPYNEQFF

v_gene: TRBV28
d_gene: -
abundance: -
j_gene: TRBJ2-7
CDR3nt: TGTGCCAGCAGTTTAACAAGGACAGTCTCCTACGAGCAGTACTTC
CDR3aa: CASSLTRTVSYEQYF

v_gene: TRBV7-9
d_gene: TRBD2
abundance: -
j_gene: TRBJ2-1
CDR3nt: TGTGCCAGCAGCCCTAGGATTAGCGGGACCTCCTACAATGAGCAGTTCTTC
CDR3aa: CASSPRISGTSYNEQFF

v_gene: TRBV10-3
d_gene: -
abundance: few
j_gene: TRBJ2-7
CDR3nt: TGTGCCATCAGTGGTGGAGGGTTTAGGGAGCAGTACTTC
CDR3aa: CAISGGGFREQYF

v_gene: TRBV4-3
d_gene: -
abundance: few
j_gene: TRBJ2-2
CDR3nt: TGCGCCAGCAGCCAAGATAGAGGTTCCGGGGAGCTGTTTTTT
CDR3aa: CASSQDRGSGELFF

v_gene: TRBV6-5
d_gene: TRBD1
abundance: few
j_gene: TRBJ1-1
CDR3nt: TGTGCCAGCAGTTACAGGGGGCAGGGGACTGAAGCTTTCTTT
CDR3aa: CASSYRGQGTEAFF

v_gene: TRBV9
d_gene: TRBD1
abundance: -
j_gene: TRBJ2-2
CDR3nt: TGTGCCAGCAGCGCCCCGGGACAGGGGGCTGGCGGGGAGCTGTTTTTT
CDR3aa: CASSAPGQGAGGELFF

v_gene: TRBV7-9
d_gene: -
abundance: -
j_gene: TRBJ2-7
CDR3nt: TGTGCCAGCAGCGGGAGAAGGGGGTCCTACGAGCAGTACTTC
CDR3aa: CASSGRRGSYEQYF

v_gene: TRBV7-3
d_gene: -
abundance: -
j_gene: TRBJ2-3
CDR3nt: TGTGCCAGCAGCTTAATAAAAGTCGGGGATACGCAGTATTTT
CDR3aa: CASSLIKVGDTQYF

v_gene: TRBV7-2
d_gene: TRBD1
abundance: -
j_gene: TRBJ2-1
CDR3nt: TGTGCCAGCAGCCTCGGACAGGGTAGGGGCAATGAGCAGTTCTTC
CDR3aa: CASSLGQGRGNEQFF

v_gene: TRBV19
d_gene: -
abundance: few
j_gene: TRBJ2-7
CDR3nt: TGTGCCAGTAGCCCGGGACACGGGCCCTACGAGCAGTACTTC
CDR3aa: CASSPGHGPYEQYF

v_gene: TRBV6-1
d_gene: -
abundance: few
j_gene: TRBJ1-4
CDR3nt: TGTGCCAGCAGTGAAGCTACAGGGCTACATGAAAAACTGTTTTTT
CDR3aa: CASSEATGLHEKLFF

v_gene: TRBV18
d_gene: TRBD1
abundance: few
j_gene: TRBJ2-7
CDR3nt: TGTGCCAGCTCGCCGCAGGGGGCTGCCTACGAGCAGTACTTC
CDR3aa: CASSPQGAAYEQYF

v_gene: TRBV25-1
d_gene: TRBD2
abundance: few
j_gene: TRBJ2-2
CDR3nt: TGTGCCAGCAGTGAATTTCCCAAATTCGGGGGGGATAGCGGGGAGCTGTTTTTT
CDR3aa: CASSEFPKFGGDSGELFF

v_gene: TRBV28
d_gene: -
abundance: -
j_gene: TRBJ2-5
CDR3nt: TGTGCCAGCAGCTCCTTGGACGGGAAGCACTTC
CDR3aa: CASSSLDGKHF

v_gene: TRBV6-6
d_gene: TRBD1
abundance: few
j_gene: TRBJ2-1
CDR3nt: TGTGCCAGCAGTCCTAGACAGGGTCGAAATGAGCAGTTCTTC
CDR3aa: CASSPRQGRNEQFF

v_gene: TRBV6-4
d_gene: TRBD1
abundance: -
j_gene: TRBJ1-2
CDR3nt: TGTGCCAGCAGCCGGGACAGAAACTATGGCTACACCTTC
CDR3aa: CASSRDRNYGYTF

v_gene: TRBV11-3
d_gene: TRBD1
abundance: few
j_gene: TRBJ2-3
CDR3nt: TGTGCCAGCAGCGACCGAGGGACAGGGAGAGGAGATACGCAGTATTTT
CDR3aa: CASSDRGTGRGDTQYF

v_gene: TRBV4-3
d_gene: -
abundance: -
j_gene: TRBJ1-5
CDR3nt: TGCGCCAGCAGCCAAGATCTGGAGACCTGGGGCAATCAGCCCCAGCATTTT
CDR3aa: CASSQDLETWGNQPQHF

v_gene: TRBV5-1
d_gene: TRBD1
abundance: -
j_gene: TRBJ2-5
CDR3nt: TGCGCCAGCAGCCTAAGACAGGGCCAAGAGACCCAGTACTTC
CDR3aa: CASSLRQGQETQYF

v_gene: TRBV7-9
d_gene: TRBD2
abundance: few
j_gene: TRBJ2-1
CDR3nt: TGTGCCAGCAGCTTTGCCTGGCGGGGGGAGGATGAGCAGTTCTTC
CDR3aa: CASSFAWRGEDEQFF

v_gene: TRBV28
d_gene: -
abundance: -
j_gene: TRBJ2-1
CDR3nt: TGTGCCAGCAGTTTCTCTCCAGCGGTCGAGCAGTTCTTC
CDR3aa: CASSFSPAVEQFF